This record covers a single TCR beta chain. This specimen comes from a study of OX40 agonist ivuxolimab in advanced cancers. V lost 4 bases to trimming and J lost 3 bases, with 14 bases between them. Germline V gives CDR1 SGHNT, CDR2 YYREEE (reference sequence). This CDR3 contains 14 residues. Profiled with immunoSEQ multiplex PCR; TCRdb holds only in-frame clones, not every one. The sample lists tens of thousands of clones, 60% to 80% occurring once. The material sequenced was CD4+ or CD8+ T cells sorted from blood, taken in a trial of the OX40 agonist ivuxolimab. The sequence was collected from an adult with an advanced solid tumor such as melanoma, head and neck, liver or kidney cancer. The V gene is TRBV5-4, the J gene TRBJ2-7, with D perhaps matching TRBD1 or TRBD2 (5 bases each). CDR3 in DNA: TGTGCCAGCAGCGGGGACGGTGGACTCTACGAGCAGTACTTC. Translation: CASSGDGGLYEQYF.